Below, 10 T cell receptor beta chains from the same sample are listed, as sequenced in a study of beta chain features in type 1 diabetes (dated by TCRdb to 2016 to 2019). Libraries were prepared through the immunoSEQ multiplex PCR assay. The entire isolated RNA was reverse transcribed using the High Capacity cDNA Reverse Transcription Kit, and thus expressed TCRB transcripts were sequenced. The source is immuneACCESS, and TCRdb retained only in-frame sequences with V and J called. Part of the clones is not carried over; for the studies checked, unresolved V genes explain less than half of this, and the remainder is unexplained. The sample yields 860,000 or so clones; roughly 16% were counted once. The ten largest make up 0.02% to 0.03% of the sample. The source material was naive CD4+ T cells from blood. What this sample's cell subset or site label stands for: true naive CD4+ T cells. The receptors originated from a woman aged 18-30 years in good health.

Worth noting for this clone: Additional DNA sequences in this sample encode the identical CDR3. The genes are TRBV19 and TRBJ1-2; D is ambiguous. The CDR3 is 11 residues long. V was trimmed by 3 bases and J by 3 bases, leaving 2 bases between them. Germline assignment: CDR1 LNHDA and CDR2 SQIVND (reference sequence). Here the CDR3 reads CASSMDYGYTF. For the CDR3, the DNA is TGTGCCAGTAGTATGGACTATGGCTACACCTTC.

This clone has just a few counts. V and J are TRBV7-2 and TRBJ1-5; D is uncertain. Trimming shortened V by 5 bases and J by 0 bases, and 8 bases separated the two germline ends. The CDR3 contains 14 residues. CDR1 SGHTA and CDR2 FQGNSA come from the germline V gene. The chain's CDR3 is CASSPVDSNQPQHF. CDR3 DNA sequence: TGTGCCAGCAGCCCAGTAGATAGCAATCAGCCCCAGCATTTT.

The J gene is TRBJ2-1, the V gene TRBV7-2, with TRBD2 identical over 14 bases. V lost 6 bases to trimming and J lost 6 bases; unmatched junction nucleotides: 4. CDR1 SGHTA and CDR2 FQGNSA come from the germline V gene. The CDR3 length is 15 residues. CDR3 sequence (DNA): TGTGCCAGCAGGGTTGGGACTAGCGGGAGCAATGAGCAGTTCTTC. It codes for CASRVGTSGSNEQFF.

The chain is built from TRBV4-3 and TRBJ2-1; no definite D call. There are 12 residues in the CDR3. Germline values: CDR1 LGHNA, CDR2 YSLEER. Trimming removed 1 base from V and 13 bases from J, with 11 bases in between. Written as DNA, the CDR3 is TGCGCCAGCAGCCAAGGTCCCGAACGACAGTTCTTC. This codes for CASSQGPERQFF.

The V call is TRBV9, the J call TRBJ2-1; D call uncertain. The CDR3 is made up of 13 amino acids. Trimming removed 0 bases from V and 8 bases from J, with 9 bases in between. Germline values: CDR1 SGDLS, CDR2 YYNGEE. CDR3: CASSVGLFDEQFF. Written as DNA, the CDR3 is TGTGCCAGCAGCGTAGGTTTATTTGATGAGCAGTTCTTC.

The rearrangement uses TRBV18 and TRBJ2-7; D is unclear. Trimming took off 1 base at V and 5 bases at J, with 12 bases between the two ends. The V gene's germline CDR1 is KGHSH and CDR2 LQKENI. The CDR3 covers 14 residues. DNA of the CDR3: TGTGCCAGCTCACCACGTAGGTCACTCCACGAGCAGTACTTC. This sequence encodes CASSPRRSLHEQYF.

This chain connects TRBV11-2 to TRBJ2-5; 11 positions agree with TRBD2. Losses at the gene ends were 8 bases for V and 5 bases for J; bases not matched to a gene: 16. Germline assignment: CDR1 SGHAT and CDR2 FQNNGV. CDR3 length equals 17 residues. CDR3 region: CASGLGVTSGSLETQYF. The CDR3 coding sequence is TGTGCCAGCGGGCTAGGGGTCACTAGCGGGAGTTTGGAGACCCAGTACTTC.

The gene calls are TRBV6-5 and TRBJ2-1; 7 bases are shared with TRBD2. CDR1 MNHEY and CDR2 SVGAGI come from the germline V gene. The J segment lost 12 bases and the V segment lost 7 bases, leaving 12 bases of the junction unmatched. The length of the CDR3 is 13 residues. The CDR3: CASTLAGVGTQFF. For the CDR3, the DNA is TGTGCCAGCACCCTTGCGGGAGTTGGAACGCAGTTCTTC.

This clone has just a few counts. The genes are TRBV19 and TRBJ2-6, with D perhaps TRBD1 (6 bases). Trimming stripped 7 bases from V and 3 bases from J, with 10 bases between. The CDR3 length is 14 residues. Germline CDR1 is LNHDA and CDR2 is SQIVND (reference sequence). In DNA, the CDR3 is TGTGCCAGTACTGGGGGCTTTGGGGCCAACGTCCTGACTTTC. Residues: CASTGGFGANVLTF.

A few counts support this clone. This chain connects TRBV27 to TRBJ2-3; tentatively, D is TRBD2 (5 bases). The CDR3 length is 14 residues. Looked up from germline, CDR1 is MNHEY and CDR2 is SMNVEV (reference sequence). V lost 8 bases and J 0 bases, leaving 12 bases between the germline ends. CDR3 coding DNA: TGTGCCAGCCGTCAGCGGCCTAGCACAGATACGCAGTATTTT. Translation: CASRQRPSTDTQYF.